This T cell receptor (beta chain) originates from a study of T cells in Graves' hyperthyroidism and ophthalmopathy (dated by TCRdb to the late 2010s). At the level of the whole study: Peripheral blood samples were taken at the time of initial diagnosis, prior to any treatment. To identify TCR V-J signatures that set the groups apart, the researchers used a discovery cohort of roughly 100 patients, made up of 40 to 45 with Graves' ophthalmopathy and 55 to 65 with stable Graves' hyperthyroidism. Prospective prediction of ophthalmopathy was tested in an independent validation cohort of 18 to 20 hyperthyroidism patients and approximately 17 patients who later progressed to ophthalmopathy. The roughly 100 discovery patients were randomly split 7:3 into training and test sets. Thyroid tissue and blood T-cell repertoires from about six Graves' hyperthyroidism patients were also compared in the study. After sampling, hyperthyroidism patients received methimazole starting at 30 mg daily, and ophthalmopathy patients received high-dose intravenous methylprednisolone. The paper reports TCR Vbeta CDR3 sequencing of more than 120 peripheral blood samples: under 45 ophthalmopathy, around 80 hyperthyroidism and roughly 17 progressor patients.

V drops 1 base and J drops 6 bases, leaving 17 bases in between. Reading from cysteine to phenylalanine, the CDR3 counts 16 amino acids. Only the CDR3 portion is preserved as DNA: 48 bases, with reading frame beginning at the first base. In the germline V gene (reference sequence), CDR1 corresponds to WNHNN and CDR2 to SYGVQD. Results and caveats for the whole study, not just this receptor: Most expanded thyroid clonotypes (frequency above 0.001) were also detected in blood, suggesting blood repertoires may reflect thyroid immune responses. In validation, the model predicted progression to ophthalmopathy with over 60% sensitivity and approximately 74% specificity, a median of 6.5 months before onset. No statistical method was used to set the sample size in advance, and investigators knew the group allocation. Ophthalmopathy was separated from stable hyperthyroidism by a 13 V-J signature model, with 85% to 90% sensitivity and approximately 81% specificity obtained in cross-validation and 80%/75% obtained in testing.

Moderately to severely active disease, a Clinical Activity Score of at least 3, a NOSPECS grade of at least 4, and a duration under 3 months were present in ophthalmopathy patients. Any patient with an uncontrolled infection, another autoimmune disease, pregnancy or lactation was excluded. Diagnoses were established on the basis of clinical symptoms, serum thyroxine and TRAb, thyroid ultrasound, and orbital computed tomography. PBMCs were separated from 10 ml of fresh peripheral blood using Ficoll-Paque density gradient centrifugation. Total RNA was extracted using Trizol reagent, and RNA quality was assessed on an Agilent 2100 Bioanalyzer. This clonotype has at least ten counts. Its antigen is still unknown. Base qualities are missing; no much larger clone stands one base away. Amplification of TCR beta CDR3 regions was carried out from RNA transcripts. The first round of RT-PCR for the TCR CDR3 was performed with the HTBI primer set and the Qiagen OneStep RT-PCR kit. A second multiplex PCR round built the libraries, followed by size selection and purification. Sequencing of the libraries was done on an Illumina HiSeq2000 using paired-end 100 bp reads. The study's own analysis went as follows. SOAPnuke was used to process the raw data, removing reads that contained adapters or uncalled bases, had a mean Phred below 15, or lacked an exact match to the constant primer or identifier. High-quality paired reads were merged using COPE v1.2.5, and each unique nucleotide sequence was defined as a clonotype. Clonotypes were aligned to IMGT TRBV, TRBD and TRBJ reference segments using MiTCR v1.1. Analysis was restricted to V-J combinations with a frequency above 0.0001, which covered 99.2% of repertoires. A TCS score was defined as the ratio of F50 (clonal expansion) to E x V (chaos), with BLOSUM62-based TCRdist applied between CDR3 peptides within each V-J. Welch's t-statistics and random forest reduced 514 V-J features to 13, which were used in a naive Bayes classifier (R e1071). In TCRdb, the public reads were trimmed at Q25 with fastp and aligned with MiXCR, with productive beta chains retained. One record per CDR3 amino acid sequence lists the most common genes and DNA. TCRdb's processing, not the study's, gives the V and J calls here. Counted in this sample were hundreds of thousands of distinct CDR3 sequences; more than 15% of them appeared once. The ten largest clones add up to 3% to 4% of the sample.

The receptor was isolated from a woman in her thirties or forties with Graves' ophthalmopathy. Here the chain combines TRBV10-1 and TRBJ2-3, with the D gene tentatively TRBD1 or TRBD2, based on 5 matching bases in each. The sequenced material came from blood. The CDR3 reads as follows: CASSEFDRLGEDTQYF. The DNA reads as follows: TGCGCCAGCAGTGAGTTTGATCGACTGGGGGAGGATACGCAGTATTTT.